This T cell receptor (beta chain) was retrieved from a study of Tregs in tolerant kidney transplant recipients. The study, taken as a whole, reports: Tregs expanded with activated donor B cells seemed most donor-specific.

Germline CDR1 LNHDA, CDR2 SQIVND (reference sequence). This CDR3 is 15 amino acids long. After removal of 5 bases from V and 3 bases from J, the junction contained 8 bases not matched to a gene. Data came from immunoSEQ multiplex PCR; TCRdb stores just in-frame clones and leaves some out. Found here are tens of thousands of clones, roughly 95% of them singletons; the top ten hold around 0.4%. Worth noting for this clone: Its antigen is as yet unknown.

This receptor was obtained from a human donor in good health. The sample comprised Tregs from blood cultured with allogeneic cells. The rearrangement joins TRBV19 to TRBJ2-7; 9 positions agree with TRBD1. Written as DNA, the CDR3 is TGTGCCAGTAGTTCAACAGGGGGCGCTTACTACGAGCAGTACTTC. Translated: CASSSTGGAYYEQYF.